This TCR beta chain is drawn from a study of T cell changes during pregnancy in multiple sclerosis. Measured with immunoSEQ multiplex PCR; TCRdb has only the in-frame clones, and not every one. The sample carries 85,000 to 100,000 clones, 92% recorded once. Sequenced here: peripheral blood, sampled in the first trimester of pregnancy. This TCR was sampled from a female donor with multiple sclerosis, enrolled in a pregnancy study.

The CDR3 is CASSPGTVYGYTF. CDR3 coding DNA: TGTGCCAGCAGCCCCGGGACAGTCTATGGCTACACCTTC. This rearrangement joins TRBV27 to TRBJ1-2; 7 bases are shared with TRBD1. V trimming: 6 bases; J trimming: 4 bases; junction bases outside the gene matches: 5. There are 13 residues in the CDR3. The V gene's germline CDR1 is MNHEY and CDR2 SMNVEV (reference sequence).